The source of this T cell receptor beta chain is a study of spatial heterogeneity in lung cancer. Study conclusions and caveats: Intratumoral expanded alpha and beta TCR counts were found to track tumor mutation counts.

TCRdb itself ran the 5' RACE reads through MiXCR, one entry per CDR3 protein. The sample yields about 7,900 distinct CDR3 sequences, more than 6.5% seen once. This clonotype is labeled medium-sized. Its antigen is currently unknown. This beta chain is an unintended read in a library built for alpha chains; its size means little. Germline lookup yields CDR1 SNHLY and CDR2 FYNNEI. CDR3 length: 12 residues. V shed 6 bases and J shed 1 base, with 6 bases lying between them. As to time point: sample taken at primary tumor resection. The input for sequencing was lung tumor tissue, taken at surgery. This TCR came from a female donor with early-stage non-small cell lung cancer. The rearrangement uses TRBV2 and TRBJ2-5, with D possibly TRBD1 on 5 matching bases. CDR3 nucleotides: TGTGCCAGCAGGGGGCCCCAAGAGACCCAGTACTTC. Translated: CASRGPQETQYF.